The rows below give T cell receptor beta chains drawn from one sample of a study of blood T cell repertoires in COVID-19. Assay: immunoSEQ multiplex PCR; the TCRdb copy retains only in-frame clones and omits some. The sample consists of some 230,000 clones, about 80% of them appearing once. Sequencing used peripheral blood. These receptors all stem from a woman aged 55-69 years with acute or convalescent COVID-19. Each CDR3 is given without its conserved first and last residue. Fields, in order: V gene, J gene, CDR3 length, CDR3 protein.

v_call: TRBV23-1; j_call: TRBJ2-1; cdr3_length: 8; cdr3_aa: ASRRREQF
v_call: TRBV3-1/TRBV3-2; j_call: TRBJ1-2; cdr3_length: 13; cdr3_aa: ASSQGTSPTYGYT
v_call: TRBV2; j_call: TRBJ2-5; cdr3_length: 13; cdr3_aa: ASSEGPLALETQY
v_call: TRBV19; j_call: TRBJ2-2; cdr3_length: 14; cdr3_aa: ASSPGLGVGTGELF
v_call: TRBV7-2; j_call: TRBJ2-2; cdr3_length: 13; cdr3_aa: ASSLSGRHTGELF
v_call: TRBV19; j_call: TRBJ1-2; cdr3_length: 11; cdr3_aa: ASSVTGFYGYT
v_call: TRBV7-2; j_call: TRBJ1-2; cdr3_length: 13; cdr3_aa: ASSLGGQGYGGYT
v_call: TRBV3-1/TRBV3-2; j_call: TRBJ2-1; cdr3_length: 12; cdr3_aa: ASSQGGRGHEQF
v_call: TRBV11-2; j_call: TRBJ2-2; cdr3_length: 15; cdr3_aa: ASSATGGAWNTGELF
v_call: TRBV6-1; j_call: TRBJ2-5; cdr3_length: 13; cdr3_aa: ASSEMQGPQETQY
v_call: TRBV4-3; j_call: TRBJ2-3; cdr3_length: 11; cdr3_aa: ASSQEGRDRQY
v_call: TRBV6-5; j_call: TRBJ1-1; cdr3_length: 11; cdr3_aa: ASSRDRNTEAF
v_call: TRBV4-3; j_call: TRBJ1-1; cdr3_length: 11; cdr3_aa: ASSQLMDRAAF
v_call: TRBV5-1; j_call: TRBJ1-1; cdr3_length: 12; cdr3_aa: ASSGGTGRTEAF
v_call: TRBV3-1/TRBV3-2; j_call: TRBJ1-2; cdr3_length: 12; cdr3_aa: ASSQIFPTYGYT
v_call: TRBV6-1; j_call: TRBJ2-7; cdr3_length: 11; cdr3_aa: ASSEKEGHEQY
v_call: TRBV7-9; j_call: TRBJ2-3; cdr3_length: 13; cdr3_aa: ASSSAGANTDTQY